This TCR beta chain was observed in a study of T cell changes during pregnancy in multiple sclerosis. Repertoires were generated with immunoSEQ multiplex PCR, while TCRdb's copy carries only in-frame clones and drops some. In the table there are about 40,000 clones, over 70% of which are singletons. Sequences were derived from peripheral blood, sampled in the first trimester of pregnancy. This receptor was obtained from a female donor in good health, enrolled as a control in a pregnancy study.

The CDR3 DNA reads as TGTGCCAGCAGTAGGCGGGACAGGGTCGGAGAAAAACTGTTTTTT. It encodes CASSRRDRVGEKLFF. The chain has TRBV27 and TRBJ1-4; 9 positions match TRBD1. The length of the CDR3 is 15 residues. The V and J ends lost 5 bases and 8 bases, in that order; junction bases with no gene match: 9. The V gene's germline CDR1 is MNHEY and CDR2 SMNVEV (reference sequence).